This paragraph covers one T cell receptor beta chain sequence. Antigen unknown. Terminally differentiated effector memory CD45RA+ cells were excluded from the naive CD8 cells, which were CD45RO-negative and positively selected for CCR7. This sample stems from a study of shared clonotypes between healthy human individuals. Study outcomes and limitations: Among the subsets, naive ones generally showed larger estimated richness than memory ones.

With 4 bases removed from V and 0 bases from J, the gap between germline ends came to 8 bases. The germline V gene encodes CDR1 MNHEY and CDR2 SMNVEV (reference sequence). The CDR3 covers 14 residues. Source study methods: For the immunoSEQ data, sequences were junction-only without quality scores, so filtering differed. Sequenced by immunoSEQ multiplex PCR; TCRdb stores in-frame clones only, minus some. V and J calls and clone size are copied from that table; D and trimming were computed from the DNA. The sample lists around 650,000 clones, roughly 96% occurring once. Sequenced input: naive CD8+ T cells sorted from blood. The chain links TRBV27 to TRBJ2-3, with D unclear. This receptor was obtained from a woman younger than 45 in good health. For the CDR3, the DNA is TGTGCCAGCAGTTACGGATTAAGCACAGATACGCAGTATTTT. Translation gives CASSYGLSTDTQYF.